This TCR beta chain was found in a study of OX40 agonist ivuxolimab in advanced cancers. For the study at large: An anti-OX40 (CD134) antibody with agonistic activity, ivuxolimab, was administered to patients. Ivuxolimab was delivered to patients intravenously every 2 weeks at doses spanning 0.01 to 10 mg/kg. Therapy given before enrollment (anti-PD-1, anti-PD-L1 or anti-CTLA-4) was allowed, and 30% to 50% had some.

On cycle 4 day 1 and cycle 7 day 1, as well as at baseline, blood was sampled. Germline CDR1 is LGHNT and CDR2 is FRNRAP. CDR3 length: 14 residues. The trim removed 6 bases at V and 6 bases at J, leaving 5 bases unmatched. Clones were sequenced by immunoSEQ multiplex PCR, and TCRdb holds only the in-frame ones, with some missing. This sample has more than 80,000 clones, with 90% to 95% found just once. This sequence originates from an adult with an advanced solid tumor such as melanoma, head and neck, liver or kidney cancer. The chain employs TRBV12-5 and TRBJ2-1, with 10 nucleotides matching TRBD2. The sequencing used CD4+ or CD8+ T cells sorted from blood, collected in a trial of the OX40 agonist ivuxolimab. CDR3 region: CASGASGSANEQFF. The CDR3 DNA is TGTGCTAGTGGGGCTAGCGGGAGCGCCAATGAGCAGTTCTTC.